This entry describes one TCR beta chain. The data stem from a study of cytomegalovirus exposure and HLA in healthy donors. PCR involved 60 Vbeta and 13 Jbeta primers. Here immunoSEQ multiplex PCR was the method, and the copy in TCRdb shows in-frame clones only, minus some. The data show roughly 200,000 clones, 9.5% seen once. The clonotype originates from a woman in her 30s in good health and CMV-seropositive. Sequencing input: PBMCs.

In nucleotides, the CDR3 is TGTGCCAGTAGCATGGCTCTCTATGGCTACACCTTC. Its protein is CASSMALYGYTF. This chain connects TRBV19 to TRBJ1-2; D gene uncertain. V gave up 6 bases and J gave up 4 bases, with 9 bases separating them. Germline V gene sequence: CDR1 LNHDA, CDR2 SQIVND (reference sequence). The CDR3 is made up of 12 amino acids.